This T cell receptor (beta chain) appears in the sequencing data of a study of OX40 agonist ivuxolimab in advanced cancers. For the study at large: Patients with prior anti-PD-1, anti-PD-L1 or anti-CTLA-4 therapy were eligible; 40% to 45% had some.

The method was immunoSEQ multiplex PCR; TCRdb's version includes in-frame clones alone and lacks a portion of them. The sample yields some 50,000 clones, roughly 91% seen once. From germline, CDR1 is SGDLS and CDR2 YYNGEE. V was clipped by 2 bases and J by 6 bases, with 23 bases between them. CDR3 length: 17 amino acids. This sequence originates from an adult with an advanced solid tumor such as melanoma, head and neck, liver or kidney cancer. The input for sequencing was CD4+ or CD8+ T cells sorted from blood, taken in a trial of the OX40 agonist ivuxolimab. The chain is built from TRBV9 and TRBJ1-1, with D perhaps TRBD1 (5 bases). The chain's CDR3 is CASSVNKEGRGAPEAFF. The CDR3, as DNA: TGTGCCAGCAGCGTGAACAAAGAAGGTCGTGGGGCTCCTGAAGCTTTCTTT.